This paragraph reports one T cell receptor (beta chain). The record originates from a study of blood T cell repertoires in COVID-19. Overall study context: Italy, Spain and the United States were the sources of the convalescent and acute COVID-19 samples. T cells, B-cell-depleted T cells, or PBMCs provided the cDNA or gDNA that served as material.

In germline, CDR1 is SGDLS, CDR2 YYNGEE. The CDR3 runs to 16 residues. The ends were cut back, 1 base at V and 1 base at J, with 14 bases in the middle. Original handling: Reference gene primer amplification gave nucleated cell count estimates. Profiled with immunoSEQ multiplex PCR; TCRdb holds only in-frame clones, not every one. That table supplies the V and J calls and clone size; D and trimming were determined from the DNA. Among approximately 280,000 clones listed, around 90% were seen once. The material sequenced was peripheral blood. This sequence was found in a man between 18 and 29 years old with active or convalescent COVID-19. The chain carries TRBV9 and TRBJ1-1; D might be TRBD1 (6 bases). Here the CDR3 DNA reads TGTGCCAGCAGCGTATCCCTCGACAGGTCGAACACTGAAGCTTTCTTT. Protein: CASSVSLDRSNTEAFF.